The present entry profiles one T cell receptor beta chain with its context. The source of the sample is a study of cytomegalovirus exposure and HLA in healthy donors. Trimming took off 2 bases at V and 3 bases at J, with 29 bases between the two ends. This CDR3 comprises 21 residues. Germline V gives CDR1 LNHNV, CDR2 YYDKDF (reference sequence). The PCR contained 60 Vbeta and 13 Jbeta primers. Method: immunoSEQ multiplex PCR; TCRdb's copy keeps in-frame clones and lacks some. The specimen's table records just over 150,000 clones. The source is a woman aged 60-75 years in good health and CMV-seronegative. Sequencing was done on a sample of PBMCs. The V call is TRBV15, the J call TRBJ2-1, with D perhaps TRBD2 (7 bases). The CDR3 nucleotides are TGTGCCACCAGCAGACCTCGAGGGGGAGTTTATGCGGGAGAGTTCTACAATGAGCAGTTCTTC. Translation: CATSRPRGGVYAGEFYNEQFF.